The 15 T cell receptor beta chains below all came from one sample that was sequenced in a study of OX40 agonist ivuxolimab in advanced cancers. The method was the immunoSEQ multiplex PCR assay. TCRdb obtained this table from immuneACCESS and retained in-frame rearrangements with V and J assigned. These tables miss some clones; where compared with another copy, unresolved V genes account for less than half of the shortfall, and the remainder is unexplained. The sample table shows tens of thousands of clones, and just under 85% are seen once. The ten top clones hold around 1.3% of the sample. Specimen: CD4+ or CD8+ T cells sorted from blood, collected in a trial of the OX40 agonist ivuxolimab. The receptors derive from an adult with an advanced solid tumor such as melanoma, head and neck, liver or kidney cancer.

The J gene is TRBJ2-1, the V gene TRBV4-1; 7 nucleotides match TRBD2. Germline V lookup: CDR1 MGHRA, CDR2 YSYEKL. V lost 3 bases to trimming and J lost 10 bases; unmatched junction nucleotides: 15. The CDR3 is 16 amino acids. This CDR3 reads CASSQEGRWDYNEQFF. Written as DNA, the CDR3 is TGCGCCAGCAGCCAGGAGGGACGGTGGGACTATAACGAGCAGTTCTTC.

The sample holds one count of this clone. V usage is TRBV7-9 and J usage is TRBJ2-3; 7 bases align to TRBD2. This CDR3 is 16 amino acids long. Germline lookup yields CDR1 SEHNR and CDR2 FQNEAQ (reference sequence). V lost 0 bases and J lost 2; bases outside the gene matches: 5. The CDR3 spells CASSLALAEDTDTQYF. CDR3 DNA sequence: TGTGCCAGCAGCTTAGCTCTAGCGGAAGACACAGATACGCAGTATTTT.

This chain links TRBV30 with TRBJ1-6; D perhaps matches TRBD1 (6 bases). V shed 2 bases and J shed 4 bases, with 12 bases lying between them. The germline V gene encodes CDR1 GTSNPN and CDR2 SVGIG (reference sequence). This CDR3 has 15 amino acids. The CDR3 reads CAWSLGQRYNSPLHF. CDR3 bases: TGTGCCTGGAGTCTCGGACAGAGATATAATTCACCCCTCCACTTT. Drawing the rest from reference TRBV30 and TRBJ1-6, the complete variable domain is SQTIHQWPATLVQPVGSPLSLECTVEGTSNPNLYWYRQAAGRGLQLLFYSVGIGQISSEVPQNLSASRPQDRQFILSSKKLLLSDSGFYLCAWSLGQRYNSPLHFGNGTRLTVT.

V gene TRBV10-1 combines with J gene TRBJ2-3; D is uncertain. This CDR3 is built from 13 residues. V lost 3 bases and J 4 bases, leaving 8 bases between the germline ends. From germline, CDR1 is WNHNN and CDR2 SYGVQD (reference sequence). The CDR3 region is CASSDPPADTQYF. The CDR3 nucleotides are TGCGCCAGCAGTGATCCTCCAGCAGATACGCAGTATTTT.

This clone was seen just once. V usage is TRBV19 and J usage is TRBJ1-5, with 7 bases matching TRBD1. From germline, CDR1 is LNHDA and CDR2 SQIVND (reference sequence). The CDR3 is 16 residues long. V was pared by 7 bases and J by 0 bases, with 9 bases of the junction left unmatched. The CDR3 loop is CASKTGDPFSNQPQHF. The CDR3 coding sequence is TGTGCCAGTAAAACAGGGGACCCTTTTAGCAATCAGCCCCAGCATTTT.

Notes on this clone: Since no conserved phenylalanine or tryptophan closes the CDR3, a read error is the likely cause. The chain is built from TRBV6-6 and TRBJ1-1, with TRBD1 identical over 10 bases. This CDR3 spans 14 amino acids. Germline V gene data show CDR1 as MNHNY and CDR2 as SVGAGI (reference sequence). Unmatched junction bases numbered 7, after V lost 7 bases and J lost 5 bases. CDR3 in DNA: TGTGCCAGCACCACGACAGGGGGCCTTACTGAAGCTTTCCTT. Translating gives CASTTTGGLTEAFL.

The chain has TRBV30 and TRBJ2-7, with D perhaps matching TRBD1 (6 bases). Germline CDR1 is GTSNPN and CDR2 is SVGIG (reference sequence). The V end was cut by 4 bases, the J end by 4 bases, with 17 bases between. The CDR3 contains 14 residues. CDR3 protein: CAWNTGIGAYEQYF. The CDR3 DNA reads TGTGCCTGGAATACAGGGATAGGGGCTTACGAGCAGTACTTC.

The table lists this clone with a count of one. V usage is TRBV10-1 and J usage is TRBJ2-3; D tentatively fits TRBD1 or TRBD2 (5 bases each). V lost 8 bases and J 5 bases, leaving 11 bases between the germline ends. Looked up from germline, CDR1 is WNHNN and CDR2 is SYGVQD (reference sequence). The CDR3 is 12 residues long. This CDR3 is CASGDGGDTQYF. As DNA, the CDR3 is TGCGCCAGCGGGGATGGGGGAGATACGCAGTATTTT.

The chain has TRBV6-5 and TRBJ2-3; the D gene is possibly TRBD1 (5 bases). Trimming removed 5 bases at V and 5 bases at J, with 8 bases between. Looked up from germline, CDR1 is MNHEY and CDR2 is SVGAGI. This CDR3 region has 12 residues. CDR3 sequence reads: CASSRTGDTQYF. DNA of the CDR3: TGTGCCAGCAGTCGAACAGGAGATACGCAGTATTTT.

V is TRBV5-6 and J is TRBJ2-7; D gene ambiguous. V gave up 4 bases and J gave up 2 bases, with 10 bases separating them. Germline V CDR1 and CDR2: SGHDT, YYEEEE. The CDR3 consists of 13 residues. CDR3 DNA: TGTGCCAGCAGCCGCAGGAACACCTACGAGCAGTACTTC. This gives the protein CASSRRNTYEQYF. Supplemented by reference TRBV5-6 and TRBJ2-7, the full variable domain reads DAGVTQSPTHLIKTRGQQVTLRCSPKSGHDTVSWYQQALGQGPQFIFQYYEEEERQRGNFPDRFSGHQFPNYSSELNVNALLLGDSALYLCASSRRNTYEQYFGPGTRLTVT.

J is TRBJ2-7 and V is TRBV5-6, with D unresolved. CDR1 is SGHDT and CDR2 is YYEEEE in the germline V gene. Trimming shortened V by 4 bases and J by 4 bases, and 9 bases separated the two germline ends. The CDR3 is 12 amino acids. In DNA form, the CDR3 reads TGTGCCAGCAGCGTGGGAAGTTACGAGCAGTACTTC. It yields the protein CASSVGSYEQYF.

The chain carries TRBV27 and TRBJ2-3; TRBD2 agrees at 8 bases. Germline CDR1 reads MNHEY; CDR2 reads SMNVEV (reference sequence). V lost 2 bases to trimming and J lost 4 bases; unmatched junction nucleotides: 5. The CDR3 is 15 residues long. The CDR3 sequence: CASSLPGGPSDTQYF. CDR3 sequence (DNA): TGTGCCAGCAGTTTACCGGGAGGGCCGTCAGATACGCAGTATTTT.

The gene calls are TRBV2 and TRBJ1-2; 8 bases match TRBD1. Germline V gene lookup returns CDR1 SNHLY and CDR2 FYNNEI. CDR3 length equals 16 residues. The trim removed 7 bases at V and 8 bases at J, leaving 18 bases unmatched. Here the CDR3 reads CASNVFQGATIGGYTF. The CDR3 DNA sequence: TGTGCCAGCAATGTTTTTCAGGGGGCAACTATAGGAGGCTACACCTTC. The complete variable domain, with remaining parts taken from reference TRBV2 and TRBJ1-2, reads EPEVTQTPSHQVTQMGQEVILRCVPISNHLYFYWYRQILGQKVEFLVSFYNNEISEKSEIFDDQFSVERPDGSNFTLKIRSTKLEDSAMYFCASNVFQGATIGGYTFGSGTRLTVV.

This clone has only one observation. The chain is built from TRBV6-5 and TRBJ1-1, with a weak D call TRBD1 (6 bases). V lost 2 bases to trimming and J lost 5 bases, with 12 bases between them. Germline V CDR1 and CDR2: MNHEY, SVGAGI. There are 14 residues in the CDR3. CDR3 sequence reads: CASSYGRGGTEAFF. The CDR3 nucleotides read TGTGCCAGCAGTTACGGCAGGGGTGGTACTGAAGCTTTCTTT.

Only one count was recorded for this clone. CDR3 sequence (DNA): TGTGCCAGCAGTTCGACTAGCGGGAGGGCAGTAGATACGCAGTATTTT. Its translation is CASSSTSGRAVDTQYF. The genes are TRBV7-9 and TRBJ2-3; the match to TRBD2 covers 14 bases. CDR1 and CDR2 (germline): SEHNR, FQNEAQ (reference sequence). V gave up 6 bases and J gave up 5 bases; unmatched junction bases: 7. The CDR3 consists of 16 residues.